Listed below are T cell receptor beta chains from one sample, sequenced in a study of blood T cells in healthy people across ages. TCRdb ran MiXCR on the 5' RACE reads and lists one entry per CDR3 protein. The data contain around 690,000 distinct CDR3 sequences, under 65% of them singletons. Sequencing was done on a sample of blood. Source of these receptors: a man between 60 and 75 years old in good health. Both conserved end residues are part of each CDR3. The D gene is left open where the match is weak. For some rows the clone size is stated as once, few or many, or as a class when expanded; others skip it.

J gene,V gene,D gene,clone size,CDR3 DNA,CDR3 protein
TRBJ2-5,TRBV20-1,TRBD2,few,TGCAGTGCTAGAGACGGGGGGGAAGTGGGGGAGACCCAGTACTTC,CSARDGGEVGETQYF
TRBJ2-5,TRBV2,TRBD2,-,TGTGCCAGCAGTAGGCTAGCGGCTTTGGAGACCCAGTACTTC,CASSRLAALETQYF
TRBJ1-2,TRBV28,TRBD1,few,TGTGCCAGCAGTACGGGACAGGGACGTAACTATGGCTACACCTTC,CASSTGQGRNYGYTF
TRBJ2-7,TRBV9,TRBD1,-,TGTGCCAGCAGCGACGGACAGGGTTACTACGAGCAGTACTTC,CASSDGQGYYEQYF
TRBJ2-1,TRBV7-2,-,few,TGTGCCAGCAGCCTCCGGGGGGCCCCGACTGAGCAGTTCTTC,CASSLRGAPTEQFF
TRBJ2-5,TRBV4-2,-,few,TGTGCCAGCAGCCAAGGGGCGGGGAAGCAAGAGACCCAGTACTTC,CASSQGAGKQETQYF
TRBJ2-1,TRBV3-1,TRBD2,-,TGTGCCAGCAGCCAGACTAGCGGGAGTCATGAGCAGTTCTTC,CASSQTSGSHEQFF
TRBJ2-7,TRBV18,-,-,TGTGCCAGCTCCCGCGGACCCGGGACCGCCTACGAGCAGTACTTC,CASSRGPGTAYEQYF
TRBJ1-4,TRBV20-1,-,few,TGCAGTGCTAGGATACTTGAAAAACTGTTTTTT,CSARILEKLFF
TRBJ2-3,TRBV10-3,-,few,TGTGCCATCAGTCCGACAGGGGCCTCCCGGGGGGGAGATACGCAGTATTTT,CAISPTGASRGGDTQYF
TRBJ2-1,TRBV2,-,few,TGTGCCAGCAGTGTACTGGACACCCTGGACGGTGAGCAGTTCTTC,CASSVLDTLDGEQFF